The T cell receptor (beta chain) under discussion was sequenced for a study of CD8+CD57+ T cells in acquired aplastic anemia. Study-level background: Sorted CD4+ and CD8+ cells gave a mean 3.2 ug DNA, range about 0.19 to 27.4 ug.

Study findings and constraints: Patients versus controls showed no significant CD8+ Simpson's diversity difference. Patients and controls had in common approximately 30 CD8+ CDR3 sequences.

Concerning this clonotype: Its specificity is not known.

Sequencing was done on patients that had shown CD8+CD57+ cell expansion by flow cytometry. Both TCR beta VDJ combination and CDR3 sequence profiling were carried out. Genomic DNA was the template for this profiling. One entry per CDR3 protein, called by TCRdb with MiXCR from the reads. The sample contains hundreds of thousands of distinct CDR3 sequences, 25% to 40% of which appear only once. V was cut by 2 bases and J by 6 bases, with 13 bases left in between. CDR1 is WSHSY, CDR2 SAAADI, per germline. CDR3 length equals 15 residues. This TCR derives from a human donor with aplastic anemia. This chain joins TRBV10-2 and TRBJ2-2, with D unclear. The specimen was sorted CD4+, CD8+, or CD8+CD57+ T cells (not recorded which) from PBMCs. Here the CDR3 DNA reads TGCGCCAGCAGTGAGGGGCGGAGCGCCCCCGGGGAGCTGTTTTTT. Protein product: CASSEGRSAPGELFF.